The entry below describes one T cell receptor (beta chain). The table came from immunoSEQ multiplex PCR; TCRdb's copy has only in-frame clones and leaves some out. The sample comprises hundreds of thousands of clones, more than 70% of which are singletons, and around 2.2% rests with the top ten. The sample originates from a study of blood T cell repertoires in COVID-19. The V and J ends lost 2 bases and 3 bases, in that order; junction bases with no gene match: 7. CDR3 size: 15 residues. Germline values: CDR1 LNHDA, CDR2 SQIVND (reference sequence). Sequencing was performed on peripheral blood. The genes are TRBV19 and TRBJ2-7, with TRBD1 identical over 7 bases. This TCR derives from a woman aged 40 to 50 who had recovered from COVID-19. CDR3 protein: CASSIQTGTVYEQYF. Written as DNA, the CDR3 is TGTGCCAGTAGTATACAGACCGGGACAGTCTACGAGCAGTACTTC. The complete variable domain, with remaining parts taken from reference TRBV19 and TRBJ2-7, reads DGGITQSPKYLFRKEGQNVTLSCEQNLNHDAMYWYRQDPGQGLRLIYYSQIVNDFQKGDIAEGYSVSREKKESFPLTVTSAQKNPTAFYLCASSIQTGTVYEQYFGPGTRLTVT.